The 21 T cell receptor beta chains presented below share a single source sample, sequenced in a study of shared clonotypes between healthy human individuals. Sequencing was performed with immunoSEQ multiplex PCR; in TCRdb, only in-frame clones are kept and a portion is missing. The sample comprises around 600,000 clones, approximately 95% of which are singletons, and over 0.095% rests with the top ten. Terminally differentiated effector memory CD45RA+ cells were excluded from the naive CD8 cells, which were CD45RO-negative and positively selected for CCR7. Sequenced material: naive CD8+ T cells sorted from blood. These receptors came from a woman aged 25-40 years in good health.

This clone was counted once. The gene calls are TRBV6-4 and TRBJ1-4; possibly TRBD1 for D (5 bases). There are 13 residues in the CDR3. V was clipped by 9 bases and J by 3 bases, with 11 bases between them. CDR1 MRHNA and CDR2 SNTAGT come from the germline V gene. The CDR3 DNA is TGTGCCAGAAGGAGGGGACCTAATGAAAAACTGTTTTTT. Translating it yields CARRRGPNEKLFF.

The rearrangement links TRBV6-6 to TRBJ1-2; 9 bases match TRBD1. Germline CDR1 MNHNY, CDR2 SVGAGI (reference sequence). The J segment lost 3 bases and the V segment lost 5 bases, leaving 4 bases of the junction unmatched. The CDR3 length is 14 residues. The CDR3 protein is CASSQDRGDYGYTF. The CDR3 DNA is TGTGCCAGCAGTCAAGACAGGGGGGACTATGGCTACACCTTC.

This clone was recorded a few times. The chain joins TRBV28 to TRBJ1-5; D gene uncertain. The V end was cut by 1 base, the J end by 6 bases, with 4 bases between. CDR1 and CDR2 from the germline V gene are MDHEN and SYDVKM. This CDR3 comprises 12 residues. Here the CDR3 reads CASSLLVQPQHF. The CDR3 bases are TGTGCCAGCAGTTTATTAGTTCAGCCCCAGCATTTT.

The V call is TRBV13, the J call TRBJ2-1; D possibly corresponds to TRBD1 (5 bases). CDR3 length equals 15 residues. V dropped 2 bases and J dropped 7 bases, with 15 bases sitting between them. CDR1 is PRHDT and CDR2 is FYEKMQ in the germline V gene (reference sequence). This CDR3 reads CASSLSAGILNEQFF. CDR3 nucleotide sequence: TGTGCCAGCAGCTTATCGGCAGGGATTTTGAATGAGCAGTTCTTC.

The genes are TRBV5-6 and TRBJ2-7, with 7 bases lining up with TRBD2. Germline CDR1 and CDR2: SGHDT and YYEEEE. J gave up 0 bases and V 4 bases, and 7 bases lay outside the gene matches. CDR3 size: 15 residues. Here the CDR3 reads CASSRTSESSYEQYF. The DNA for the CDR3 is TGTGCCAGCAGCCGAACTAGCGAGTCCTCCTACGAGCAGTACTTC.

The chain links TRBV10-3 to TRBJ2-1; D might be TRBD1 (6 bases). Trimming left V 10 bases short and J 4 bases short, with 14 bases between. Germline-derived CDR1 and CDR2 are ENHRY and SYGVKD. This CDR3 is 13 amino acids long. The CDR3, as DNA: TGTGCCACTAACAGGGAGAAATACAATGAGCAGTTCTTC. Protein sequence: CATNREKYNEQFF.

V is TRBV7-9 and J is TRBJ2-1, with 7 bases lining up with TRBD1. With 3 bases clipped from V and 2 bases from J, the junction kept 4 bases outside the gene matches. The CDR3 covers 15 residues. Germline assignment: CDR1 SEHNR and CDR2 FQNEAQ (reference sequence). The CDR3 DNA reads TGTGCCAGCAGCTTTTCGACAGGGACCTACAATGAGCAGTTCTTC. The encoded protein is CASSFSTGTYNEQFF.

For the CDR3, the DNA is TGTGCCAGCAGTTTGACCCCGCAGGGGGTTACGGAGACCCAGTACTTC. Amino acids: CASSLTPQGVTETQYF. This chain uses TRBV27 with TRBJ2-5; TRBD1 matches 7 bases. The junction had 12 bases not matched to a gene; V was cut back by 3 bases and J by 5 bases. Germline loops: CDR1 MNHEY, CDR2 SMNVEV (reference sequence). The CDR3 is made up of 16 amino acids.

This chain links TRBV4-1 with TRBJ1-1; D unclear. V shed 2 bases and J shed 7 bases, with 11 bases lying between them. CDR3 length: 13 residues. Looked up from germline, CDR1 is MGHRA and CDR2 is YSYEKL. CDR3 sequence reads: CASSQPRAHEAFF. DNA for the CDR3: TGCGCCAGCAGCCAACCCCGGGCTCATGAAGCTTTCTTT.

This chain uses TRBV27 with TRBJ2-2, with D perhaps assigned TRBD1 or TRBD2 (5 bases each). This CDR3 is built from 16 residues. V lost 3 bases and J lost 8, with 19 bases in between. The germline V gene has CDR1 MNHEY and CDR2 SMNVEV (reference sequence). CDR3 nucleotides: TGTGCCAGCAGTTTTGGGGCCAGCGGACCCAGGGGGGAGCTGTTTTTT. Protein: CASSFGASGPRGELFF.

The chain has TRBV29-1 and TRBJ1-2; TRBD1 agrees at 11 bases. The CDR3 has 13 residues. With 6 bases clipped from V and 8 bases from J, the junction kept 8 bases outside the gene matches. CDR1 is SQVTM, CDR2 ANQGSEA, per germline. The CDR3 here is CSVPGQGAGGYTF. CDR3 nucleotides: TGCAGCGTCCCAGGACAGGGGGCGGGCGGCTACACCTTC.

V gene TRBV7-9 combines with J gene TRBJ1-2, with D perhaps TRBD1 (6 bases). Germline CDR1 and CDR2: SEHNR and FQNEAQ (reference sequence). The length of the CDR3 is 15 residues. Trimming left V 5 bases short and J 5 bases short, with 18 bases between. CDR3 nucleotide sequence: TGTGCCAGCAGCCCCCCGGGACAAGGCCGGTATGGCTACACCTTC. The encoded protein is CASSPPGQGRYGYTF. Supplemented by reference TRBV7-9 and TRBJ1-2, the full variable domain reads DTGVSQNPRHKITKRGQNVTFRCDPISEHNRLYWYRQTLGQGPEFLTYFQNEAQLEKSRLLSDRFSAERPKGSFSTLEIQRTEQGDSAMYLCASSPPGQGRYGYTFGSGTRLTVV.

The CDR3 DNA reads TGTGCCACCAGCAGAGACGGACTAGCGTACTCCTACAATGAGCAGTTCTTC. Translating it yields CATSRDGLAYSYNEQFF. The chain recombines TRBV15 with TRBJ2-1; 9 nucleotides match TRBD2. CDR1 and CDR2 from the germline V gene are LNHNV and YYDKDF (reference sequence). V was pared by 0 bases and J by 0 bases, with 3 bases of the junction left unmatched. This CDR3 has 17 residues. Looking up the rest from reference TRBV15 and TRBJ2-1 gives the full variable domain: DAMVIQNPRYQVTQFGKPVTLSCSQTLNHNVMYWYQQKSSQAPKLLFHYYDKDFNNEADTPDNFQSRRPNTSFCFLDIRSPGLGDTAMYLCATSRDGLAYSYNEQFFGPGTRLTVL.

This chain uses TRBV7-8 with TRBJ1-5; D is unclear. This CDR3 is built from 18 residues. Germline V gives CDR1 SGHVS, CDR2 FQNEAQ. V was clipped by 1 base and J by 0 bases, with 16 bases between them. CDR3 amino acids: CASSLGDSSTNSNQPQHF. DNA of the CDR3: TGTGCCAGCAGCTTAGGTGACTCCTCTACGAATAGCAATCAGCCCCAGCATTTT.

A word on this clone: A read error may account for a junction end that differs from germline. The rearrangement uses TRBV6-7 and TRBJ1-4, with 8 bases identical to TRBD1. TRBV6-7 qualifies as an ORF whose function is uncertain. The CDR3 length is 20 residues. CDR3 region: CASSYSWGEGTGRTSEKLFF. The CDR3 DNA reads TGTGCCAGCAGTTACTCATGGGGCGAAGGGACAGGAAGGACTAGTGAAAAACTGTTTTTT.

This chain joins TRBV27 and TRBJ2-4; the D gene could be TRBD1 or TRBD2 (5 bases each). CDR1 and CDR2 from the germline V gene are MNHEY and SMNVEV (reference sequence). Trimming removed 4 bases from V and 4 bases from J, with 14 bases in between. The CDR3 is 15 residues long. The CDR3 region is CASSSARGEKNIQYF. The CDR3 DNA sequence: TGTGCCAGCAGTTCGGCAAGAGGGGAGAAAAACATTCAGTACTTC.

The chain uses TRBV6-4 and TRBJ2-1, with a possible D match to TRBD2 (5 bases). The CDR3 is 14 amino acids. The germline gives CDR1 MRHNA, CDR2 SNTAGT. V lost 0 bases, J lost 5 bases, and 8 bases lay in between. The CDR3 DNA sequence: TGTGCCAGCAGTGACTCGCCTAGCCACAATGAGCAGTTCTTC. Translating gives CASSDSPSHNEQFF.

The V call is TRBV28, the J call TRBJ1-4, with 10 bases fitting TRBD1. The V and J ends lost 6 bases and 7 bases, in that order; junction bases with no gene match: 8. The CDR3 totals 15 residues. Germline V gene lookup returns CDR1 MDHEN and CDR2 SYDVKM. Written as DNA, the CDR3 is TGTGCCAGCAGGGACGCCGGGACAGGGGTTGAAAAACTGTTTTTT. Encoded protein: CASRDAGTGVEKLFF.

The chain joins TRBV27 to TRBJ2-7; unclear D gene. The CDR3 is made up of 15 amino acids. Trimming took off 7 bases at V and 4 bases at J, with 20 bases between the two ends. Per the germline V gene, CDR1 is MNHEY and CDR2 is SMNVEV (reference sequence). This CDR3 is CASTRVASNFYEQYF. DNA for the CDR3: TGTGCCAGCACTCGAGTCGCGTCCAATTTTTACGAGCAGTACTTC.

The V call is TRBV28, the J call TRBJ2-7; 9 positions match TRBD2. This CDR3 is built from 16 residues. The germline V gene encodes CDR1 MDHEN and CDR2 SYDVKM. V shed 3 bases and J 2 bases; nucleotides not matched to a gene: 8. CDR3 region: CASSFYGLAGTYEQYF. In nucleotides, the CDR3 is TGTGCCAGCAGTTTTTACGGCCTAGCGGGGACCTACGAGCAGTACTTC.

This clone was seen only once. This rearrangement joins TRBV27 to TRBJ2-1, with D uncertain. V was trimmed by 5 bases and J by 7 bases, leaving 18 bases between them. The CDR3 runs 15 residues. The germline V gene has CDR1 MNHEY and CDR2 SMNVEV (reference sequence). The CDR3, as DNA: TGTGCCAGCAGTCCCCCCGGTGCAGAGACTAATGAGCAGTTCTTC. As protein: CASSPPGAETNEQFF.